This T cell receptor beta chain derives from a study of blood T cell repertoires in COVID-19. The wider study: The United States, Italy and Spain were the sources of the acute and convalescent COVID-19 samples. PBMCs, B-cell-depleted T cells, or T cells provided the cDNA or gDNA that made up the material.

Original processing notes: Estimation of nucleated cell counts relied on the amplification of reference gene primers. Sequenced by immunoSEQ multiplex PCR; TCRdb stores in-frame clones only, minus some. The V and J calls and clone size were taken over from that table, and D and trimming were inferred from the DNA. The sample shows approximately 260,000 clones, 85% to 90% of them seen only once. The CDR3 covers 13 residues. V shed 4 bases and J shed 1 base, with 7 bases lying between them. Germline V gives CDR1 LGHNA, CDR2 YNFKEQ. This sequence originates from a woman aged 40 to 49 with acute or convalescent COVID-19. Sequenced: peripheral blood. The rearrangement links TRBV4-2 to TRBJ1-1, with unresolved D. The CDR3 nucleotides are TGTGCCAGCAGCCTGCCTAGGAACACTGAAGCTTTCTTT. Translation gives CASSLPRNTEAFF.